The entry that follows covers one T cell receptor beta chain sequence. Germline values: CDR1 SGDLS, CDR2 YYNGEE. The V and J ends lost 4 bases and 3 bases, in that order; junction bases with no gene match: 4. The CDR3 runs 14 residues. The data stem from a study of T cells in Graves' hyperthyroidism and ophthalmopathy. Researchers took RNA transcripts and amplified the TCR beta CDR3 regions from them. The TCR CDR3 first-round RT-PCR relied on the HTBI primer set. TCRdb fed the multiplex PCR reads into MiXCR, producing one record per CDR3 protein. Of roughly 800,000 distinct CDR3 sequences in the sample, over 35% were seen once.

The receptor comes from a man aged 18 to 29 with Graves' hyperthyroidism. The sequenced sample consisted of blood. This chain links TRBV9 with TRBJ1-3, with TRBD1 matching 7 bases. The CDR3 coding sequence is TGTGCCAGCAGCTTTGGGACAGTTGGAAACACCATATATTTT. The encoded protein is CASSFGTVGNTIYF.